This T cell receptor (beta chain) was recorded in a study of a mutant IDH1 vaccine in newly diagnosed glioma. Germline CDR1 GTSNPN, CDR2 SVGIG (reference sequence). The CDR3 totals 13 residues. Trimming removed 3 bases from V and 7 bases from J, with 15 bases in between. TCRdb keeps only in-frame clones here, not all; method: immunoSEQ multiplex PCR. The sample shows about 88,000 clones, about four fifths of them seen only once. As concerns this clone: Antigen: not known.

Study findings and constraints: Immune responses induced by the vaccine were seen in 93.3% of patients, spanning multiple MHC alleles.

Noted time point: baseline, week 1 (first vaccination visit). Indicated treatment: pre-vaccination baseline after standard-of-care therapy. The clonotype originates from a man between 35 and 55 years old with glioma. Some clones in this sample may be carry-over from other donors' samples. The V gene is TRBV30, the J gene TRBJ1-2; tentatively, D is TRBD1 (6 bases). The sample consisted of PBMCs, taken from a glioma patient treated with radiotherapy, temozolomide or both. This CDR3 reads CAWRVRGAVGYTF. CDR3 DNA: TGTGCCTGGAGGGTTCGGGGGGCGGTTGGCTACACCTTC.